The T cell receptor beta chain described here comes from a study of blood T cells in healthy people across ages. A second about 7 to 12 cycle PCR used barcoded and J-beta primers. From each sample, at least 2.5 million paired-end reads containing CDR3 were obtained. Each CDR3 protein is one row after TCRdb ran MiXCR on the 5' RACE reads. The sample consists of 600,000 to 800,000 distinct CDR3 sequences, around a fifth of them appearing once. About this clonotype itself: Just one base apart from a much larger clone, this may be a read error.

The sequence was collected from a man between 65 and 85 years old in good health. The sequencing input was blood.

DNA of the CDR3: TGTGCCAGCAGTTTCATCGGAAGGGTAGGAGAGACCCAGTACTTC. It specifies CASSFIGRVGETQYF. V usage is TRBV28 and J usage is TRBJ2-5; D is undetermined. Trimming removed 3 bases at V and 4 bases at J, with 15 bases between. The CDR3 loop spans 15 amino acids. CDR1 is MDHEN and CDR2 is SYDVKM in the germline V gene.